This T cell receptor (beta chain) was identified in a study of cytomegalovirus exposure and HLA in healthy donors. PCR was performed using 60 Vbeta and 13 Jbeta primers. Here immunoSEQ multiplex PCR was the method, and the copy in TCRdb shows in-frame clones only, minus some. Of around 110,000 clones listed, 79% are singletons. Healthy bone marrow donors formed the donor group. The V gene's germline CDR1 is SEHNR and CDR2 FQNEAQ (reference sequence). V lost 5 bases and J lost 11; bases outside the gene matches: 29. The CDR3 spans 19 residues. The receptor was isolated from a woman under 30 in good health and CMV-seropositive. This chain uses TRBV7-9 with TRBJ1-1; 7 positions agree with TRBD1. The sample comprised PBMCs. The DNA for the CDR3 is TGTGCCAGCAGCCTGTTTGGACCGTCAGGAGACAGGGCCCCCGAGGGGGCTTTCTTT. Amino acids: CASSLFGPSGDRAPEGAFF.